These 21 T cell receptor beta chains share one sample of origin, sequenced in a study of regulatory T cells in long-lasting Graves disease. Assembly of TCR beta libraries relied on iRepertoire HTBI primers together with Arm-PCR of CDR3 regions. TCRdb ran MiXCR on the multiplex PCR reads and lists one entry per CDR3 protein. The sample has about 320,000 distinct CDR3 sequences; about 18% are singletons. Documented time point: newly diagnosed GD, antithyroid drugs for less than 3 months. Making the TCR library involved RNA that had been extracted from PBMCs. The input for sequencing was peripheral blood mononuclear cells (PBMCs), taken at new diagnosis, from a patient treated with antithyroid drugs. The receptor source for this set is a female donor with Graves disease.

In its sample, this clonotype was seen a few times. This chain joins TRBV5-5 and TRBJ2-2; the match to TRBD2 covers 8 bases. Germline V gene data show CDR1 as SGHKS and CDR2 as YYEKEE (reference sequence). This CDR3 comprises 18 residues. Trimming took 3 bases from V and 7 from J; bases not matched to a gene: 17. CDR3 DNA sequence: TGTGCCAGCAGCTACTCACTGGGAGCGGGAGTCCGTGTCGGGGAGCTGTTTTTT. As protein: CASSYSLGAGVRVGELFF.

This clonotype was seen at least ten times. The chain employs TRBV18 and TRBJ2-7, with 9 bases that match TRBD2. With 2 bases clipped from V and 6 bases from J, the junction kept 8 bases outside the gene matches. This CDR3 is built from 15 residues. CDR1 KGHSH and CDR2 LQKENI come from the germline V gene. The CDR3 region is CASSPGTSPGGEQYF. The DNA of the CDR3 is TGTGCCAGCTCACCAGGGACTAGCCCCGGAGGCGAGCAGTACTTC. Supplemented by reference TRBV18 and TRBJ2-7, the full variable domain reads NAGVMQNPRHLVRRRGQEARLRCSPMKGHSHVYWYRQLPEEGLKFMVYLQKENIIDESGMPKERFSAEFPKEGPSILRIQQVVRGDSAAYFCASSPGTSPGGEQYFGPGTRLTVT.

This clonotype has at least ten counts. V usage is TRBV6-5 and J usage is TRBJ2-5, with 7 positions matching TRBD1. This CDR3 contains 15 residues. Germline assignment: CDR1 MNHEY and CDR2 SVGAGI. V lost 0 bases to trimming and J lost 2 bases; unmatched junction nucleotides: 3. CDR3 nucleotides: TGTGCCAGCAGTTACTCGACGGGACAGCAAGAGACCCAGTACTTC. As protein: CASSYSTGQQETQYF.

In this sample, this clonotype turned up a few times. DNA for the CDR3: TGTGCCAGCTCTCCCTATGGGAGGAATCAGCCCCAGCATTTT. Translated, it gives CASSPYGRNQPQHF. The chain recombines TRBV18 with TRBJ1-5, with D uncertain. Trimming stripped 6 bases from V and 4 bases from J, with 13 bases between. Germline-derived CDR1 and CDR2 are KGHSH and LQKENI. The CDR3 consists of 14 residues.

The chain recombines TRBV7-9 with TRBJ2-1; D is unresolved. V was clipped by 1 base and J by 3 bases, with 13 bases between them. Germline V gene sequence: CDR1 SEHNR, CDR2 FQNEAQ (reference sequence). The CDR3 sequence is 16 residues long. The CDR3 DNA follows: TGTGCCAGCAGCTTAGTTCTGCGCGATTACTACAATGAGCAGTTCTTC. Translating it yields CASSLVLRDYYNEQFF.

This clonotype appeared many times. The gene calls are TRBV19 and TRBJ2-2; the D is unclear. The CDR3 is 15 residues long. The germline gives CDR1 LNHDA, CDR2 SQIVND (reference sequence). The V and J ends lost 0 bases and 4 bases respectively, with 9 bases between them. CDR3 DNA: TGTGCCAGTAGTATAGAAGCCGGCACCACCGGGGAGCTGTTTTTT. Protein: CASSIEAGTTGELFF.

The sample holds many counts of this clonotype. The V and J genes are TRBV7-9 and TRBJ2-2; the match to TRBD1 covers 7 bases. Germline CDR1 reads SEHNR; CDR2 reads FQNEAQ (reference sequence). The CDR3 sequence is 16 residues long. The V and J ends lost 0 bases and 3 bases, in that order; junction bases with no gene match: 4. The CDR3 protein is CASSLAIGQDTGELFF. The CDR3 bases are TGTGCCAGCAGCTTAGCGATCGGACAGGACACCGGGGAGCTGTTTTTT.

This clonotype was picked up many times. The V gene is TRBV9, the J gene TRBJ2-5; D gene ambiguous. CDR1 SGDLS and CDR2 YYNGEE come from the germline V gene. V was trimmed by 1 base and J by 0 bases, leaving 7 bases between them. The length of the CDR3 is 14 residues. CDR3 nucleotide sequence: TGTGCCAGCAGCGTAAATCCGTACCAAGAGACCCAGTACTTC. Translating it yields CASSVNPYQETQYF.

This clonotype was seen repeatedly, ten times or more. J is TRBJ2-1 and V is TRBV6-2 or TRBV6-3, with TRBD1 matching 8 bases. The CDR3 has 13 amino acids. V gave up 7 bases and J gave up 8 bases; unmatched junction bases: 7. The germline gives CDR1 MNHEY, CDR2 SVGEGT. CDR3 amino acids: CASKGQGKHEQFF. CDR3 nucleotide sequence: TGTGCCAGCAAAGGACAGGGAAAACATGAGCAGTTCTTC.

At least ten counts were recorded for this clonotype. This sequence joins TRBV5-1 and TRBJ2-7; tentative D call: TRBD2 (6 bases). V lost 1 base to trimming and J lost 0 bases, with 14 bases between them. The CDR3 consists of 16 residues. Per germline, CDR1 SGHRS and CDR2 YFSETQ. The CDR3 spells CASSLRSGPSSYEQYF. The CDR3, as DNA: TGCGCCAGCAGCTTGCGTAGCGGACCGAGCTCCTACGAGCAGTACTTC. Together with reference TRBV5-1 and TRBJ2-7, the CDR3 gives the full variable domain: KAGVTQTPRYLIKTRGQQVTLSCSPISGHRSVSWYQQTPGQGLQFLFEYFSETQRNKGNFPGRFSGRQFSNSRSEMNVSTLELGDSALYLCASSLRSGPSSYEQYFGPGTRLTVT.

Written as DNA, the CDR3 is TGTGCCAGCAGCGTAGGATCCACTAGCCAGGAGACCCAGTACTTC. Protein sequence: CASSVGSTSQETQYF. The genes are TRBV9 and TRBJ2-5, with TRBD2 as a possible D gene (6 bases). V was pared by 0 bases and J by 5 bases, with 14 bases between. This CDR3 is built from 15 residues. Per germline, CDR1 SGDLS and CDR2 YYNGEE.

This clonotype was observed at least ten times. The chain carries TRBV10-1 and TRBJ2-5, with 10 bases fitting TRBD2. From germline, CDR1 is WNHNN and CDR2 SYGVQD (reference sequence). This CDR3 contains 14 residues. Trimming took 5 bases from V and 5 from J; bases not matched to a gene: 5. CDR3: CASSPGLAPETQYF. The CDR3 bases are TGCGCCAGCAGTCCGGGACTAGCGCCGGAGACCCAGTACTTC.

In its sample, this clonotype was seen many times. J is TRBJ2-7 and V is TRBV15; TRBD2 might be the D (5 bases). Germline assignment: CDR1 LNHNV and CDR2 YYDKDF (reference sequence). The CDR3 has 12 residues. Trimming stripped 8 bases from V and 4 bases from J, with 12 bases between. The CDR3 nucleotides are TGTGCCACCGGACTTGACTTATACGAGCAGTACTTC. Translation gives CATGLDLYEQYF.

This clonotype was recorded many times. The genes are TRBV10-3 and TRBJ1-4; D may be TRBD1 (5 bases). The CDR3 is 17 residues long. The germline V and J ends were trimmed by 3 bases and 6 bases, with 20 bases remaining between them. CDR1 is ENHRY, CDR2 SYGVKD, per germline. CDR3 bases: TGTGCCATCAGTGATCAAGGGACTCGTAACCTGGATGAAAAACTGTTTTTT. Translating it yields CAISDQGTRNLDEKLFF.

As for this clonotype: Only one base separates this from a far larger clonotype, so it likely reflects a read error. This chain uses TRBV28 with TRBJ2-1; 8 nucleotides line up with TRBD1. The CDR3 loop spans 16 amino acids. V shed 5 bases and J 13 bases; nucleotides not matched to a gene: 19. Germline V gene sequence: CDR1 MDHEN, CDR2 SYDVKM. CDR3 sequence (DNA): TGTGCCAGCAGTCCGCATGACAGGGGAGGTGGCGAGACCCAGTTCTTC. Its protein product is CASSPHDRGGGETQFF.

In this sample, this clonotype turned up many times. This chain uses TRBV11-3 with TRBJ2-1; possibly TRBD2 for D (5 bases). Germline CDR1 reads SGHNT; CDR2 reads YENEEA. Trimming shortened V by 0 bases and J by 9 bases, and 9 bases separated the two germline ends. The CDR3 totals 13 residues. The CDR3 DNA follows: TGTGCCAGCAGCTTAGAACTCGCGGGTGAGCAGTTCTTC. Its translation: CASSLELAGEQFF.

This chain links TRBV12-3 or TRBV12-4 with TRBJ1-2; D not certain. V was trimmed by 4 bases and J by 3 bases, leaving 12 bases between them. This CDR3 has 14 residues. The CDR3 reads CASSYSRDYYGYTF. Written as DNA, the CDR3 is TGTGCCAGCAGTTACAGCCGGGATTACTATGGCTACACCTTC.

This clonotype showed up many times. The chain has TRBV11-2 and TRBJ2-2; D unclear. V was pared by 1 base and J by 6 bases, with 9 bases between. CDR3 length equals 14 residues. From germline, CDR1 is SGHAT and CDR2 FQNNGV. The chain's CDR3 is CASSLAVRPGELFF. The CDR3 coding sequence is TGTGCCAGCAGCTTAGCGGTTCGACCCGGGGAGCTGTTTTTT.

As to this clonotype: A much larger clone sits a single nucleotide away, making a read error possible. This rearrangement joins TRBV29-1 to TRBJ1-5; D is unclear. The V gene's germline CDR1 is SQVTM and CDR2 ANQGSEA. The CDR3 is 12 amino acids. The CDR3 is CGVGTADQPQHF. DNA of the CDR3: TGCGGCGTTGGTACAGCGGATCAGCCCCAGCATTTT.

Remarks on this clonotype: A read error is possible here, since a much larger clone lies one base away. The rearrangement links TRBV9 to TRBJ2-2; the D is unclear. CDR1 and CDR2 (germline): SGDLS, YYNGEE. CDR3 size: 11 residues. V shed 2 bases and J shed 4 bases, with 0 bases lying between them. The CDR3 bases are TGTGCCAGCAGCGTCACCGGGGAGCTGTTTTTT. Its protein is CASSVTGELFF.

This clonotype was observed a handful of times. The chain has TRBV18 and TRBJ1-2, with D possibly matching TRBD1 (5 bases). Germline V gene lookup returns CDR1 KGHSH and CDR2 LQKENI. This CDR3 has 15 residues. Trimming stripped 3 bases from V and 6 bases from J, with 17 bases between. CDR3: CASSPMVPSRDGYTF. The CDR3, as DNA: TGTGCCAGCTCACCCATGGTCCCGTCCAGGGATGGCTACACCTTC.